The entry below gives a single T cell receptor (beta chain) sequence along with its context. The CDR3 is made up of 15 amino acids. V was pared by 6 bases and J by 4 bases, with 10 bases of the junction left unmatched. Germline lookup yields CDR1 SGHRS and CDR2 YFSETQ. This specimen comes from a study of technical replicates of blood from several donors. TCRdb's table, derived via immunoSEQ multiplex PCR, lists solely in-frame clones and lacks some. Of 60,000 to 65,000 clones in the sample, around 93% were seen once. This clonotype was sampled from a human donor in good health. Some clones in this sample may be carry-over from other donors' samples. The sequenced sample consisted of PBMCs. V is TRBV5-1 and J is TRBJ2-1; 7 positions match TRBD1. The CDR3 spells CASTPQDRRYNEQFF. The DNA of the CDR3 is TGCGCCAGCACTCCCCAGGACAGGCGATACAATGAGCAGTTCTTC.